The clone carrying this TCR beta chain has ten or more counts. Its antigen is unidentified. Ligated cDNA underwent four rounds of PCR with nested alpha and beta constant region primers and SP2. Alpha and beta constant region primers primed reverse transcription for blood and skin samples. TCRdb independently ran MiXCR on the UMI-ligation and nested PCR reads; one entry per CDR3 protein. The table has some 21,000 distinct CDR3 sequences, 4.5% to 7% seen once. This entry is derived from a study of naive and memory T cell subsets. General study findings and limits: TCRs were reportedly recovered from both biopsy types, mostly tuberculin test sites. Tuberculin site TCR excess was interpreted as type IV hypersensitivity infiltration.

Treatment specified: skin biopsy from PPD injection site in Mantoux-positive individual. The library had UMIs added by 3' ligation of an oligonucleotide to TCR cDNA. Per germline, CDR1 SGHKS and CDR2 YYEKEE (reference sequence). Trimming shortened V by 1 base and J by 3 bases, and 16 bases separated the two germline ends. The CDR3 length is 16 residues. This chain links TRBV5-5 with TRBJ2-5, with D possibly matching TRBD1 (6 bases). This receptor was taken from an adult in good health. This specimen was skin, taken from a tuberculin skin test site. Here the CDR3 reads CASSLYGVTGKETQYF. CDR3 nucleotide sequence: TGTGCCAGCAGCTTGTACGGCGTGACAGGCAAAGAGACCCAGTACTTC.